This T cell receptor beta chain derives from a study of human T cells and chemical hapten exposure. Study-wide points: Those TCRs sitting above 1 in 1000 frequency stayed the same with DPC sensitization.

Sequencing started from total RNA isolated from unfractionated whole blood. This CDR3 is built from 16 residues. Trimming took 2 bases from V and 4 from J; bases not matched to a gene: 7. Germline loops: CDR1 MNHEY, CDR2 SVGEGT. This clonotype was observed at least ten times. Its specificity is unknown. For the library, individual cDNA molecules each received unique molecular identifiers. In the source study's methods: Samples contained a median of roughly 93,000 TCRs, with a range of roughly 20,000 to 750,000. TCRdb used MiXCR to reprocess the reads, holding one entry per CDR3 protein. For this entry, the V and J calls and clone size follow TCRdb and not the study's own pipeline. The sample contains more than 100,000 distinct CDR3 sequences, 8.5% to 9% of which appear only once.

The sequenced sample consisted of whole blood. The rearrangement uses TRBV6-2 or TRBV6-3 and TRBJ1-5; 8 bases align to TRBD1. This receptor was identified in a human donor in good health. Some clones in this sample may be carry-over from other donors' samples. CDR3 in amino acids: CASSYRAGGINQPQHF. The DNA for the CDR3 is TGTGCCAGCAGTTACCGTGCAGGGGGCATTAATCAGCCCCAGCATTTT.